This T cell receptor beta chain came from a study of PD-L1 blockade in urothelial cancer. Overall study: Each blood sample yielded a median of 141,255 T cells.

As for time point: peripheral blood 6 weeks after treatment start. Only in-frame clones appear in the TCRdb table, and some are missing; sequencing was by immunoSEQ multiplex PCR. The sample holds some 110,000 clones, approximately 90% seen once. Turning to this clone: The sample contains more than one DNA sequence encoding this CDR3.

The source material was PBMCs, sampled around atezolizumab (anti-PD-L1) treatment. The receptor was derived from a man aged 55 to 70 with urothelial cancer.

CDR3 sequence (DNA): TGTGCCAGCAGCGCTCAGGGCAATCAGCCCCAGCATTTT. Amino acid sequence: CASSAQGNQPQHF. This rearrangement joins TRBV7-2 to TRBJ1-5; unclear D gene. Germline values: CDR1 SGHTA, CDR2 FQGNSA. V was trimmed by 5 bases and J by 2 bases, leaving 7 bases between them. This CDR3 has 13 residues.